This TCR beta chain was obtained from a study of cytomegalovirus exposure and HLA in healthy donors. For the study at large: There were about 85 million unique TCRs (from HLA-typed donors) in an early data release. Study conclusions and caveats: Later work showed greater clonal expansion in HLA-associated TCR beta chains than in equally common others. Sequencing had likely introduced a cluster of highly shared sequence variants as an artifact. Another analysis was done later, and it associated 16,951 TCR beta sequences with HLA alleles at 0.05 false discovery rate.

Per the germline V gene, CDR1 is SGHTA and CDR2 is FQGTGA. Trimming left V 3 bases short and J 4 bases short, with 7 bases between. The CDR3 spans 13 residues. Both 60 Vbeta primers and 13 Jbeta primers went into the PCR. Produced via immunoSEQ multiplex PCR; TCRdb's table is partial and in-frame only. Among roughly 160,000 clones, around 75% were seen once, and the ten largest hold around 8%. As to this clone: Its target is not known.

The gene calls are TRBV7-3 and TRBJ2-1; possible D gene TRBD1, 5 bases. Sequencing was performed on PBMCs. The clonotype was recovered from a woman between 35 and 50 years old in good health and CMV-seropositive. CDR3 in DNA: TGTGCCAGCAGCTTGGACACTTACAATGAGCAGTTCTTC. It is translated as CASSLDTYNEQFF.